Sequencing of this T cell receptor beta chain was carried out in a study of blood T cells in healthy people across ages (dated by TCRdb to 2014 to 2015). About the full investigation: In model experiments, template switching captured roughly one uniquely barcoded TCR beta cDNA molecule for every two T cells. The donors were split into four age groups: young (average about 15 years), middle-aged (about 40), aged (roughly 68) and long-lived (82). The study measured age-related changes in TCR beta repertoire diversity using deep sequencing normalized with unique cDNA molecular identifiers. The study analyzed two additional independent replicas of 1 million unique cDNA reads from the same blood draw for two donors, one aged 18 to 29 and one aged 80 or older. To avoid experimental bias, donors of different ages were distributed randomly across sequencing lanes. The study at large found these results: Donor CMV infection status was unknown, potentially confounding age-related changes in expanded clonotypes. Estimates of total diversity from one million sequenced T cells were regarded as lower bounds and underestimates. The percentage of naive T cells measured by flow cytometry correlated strongly with observed TCR beta diversity. Compared with the aged group, the long-lived group had more naive CD4+ T cells, fewer expanded clones and increased TCR diversity, suggesting age selection. Because profiling used bulk unsorted PBMCs, naive and antigen-experienced compartments could not be compared conclusively. As age increased, observed TCR beta diversity per million T cells dropped in a roughly linear way, and a significant reduction was already evident by age approximately 40.

On this clonotype itself: No antigen is known for it. No quality values exist for individual bases; no much larger clone is one base distant.

Receptors were amplified or captured by 5' RACE. The reads were generated on an Illumina HiSeq 2500. A second PCR of roughly 7 to 11 cycles was performed with a sample-barcoded 5' primer and a J-beta primer mix. Each TCR beta cDNA molecule received a unique molecular identifier from a template-switch 5' adaptor carrying 12 random nucleotides. Each sample yielded at least 2.5 million CDR3-containing paired-end reads. First-strand cDNA synthesis was performed from all RNA using the Mint cDNA synthesis kit, with priming by a TRBC-specific oligonucleotide. Following uracil-DNA glycosylase treatment, a first 18-cycle PCR with universal primers M1SS and BC2_uni_R was performed on all cDNA. As for the authors' bioinformatics: Normalization of each sample was performed by random selection of 1 million high-quality reads, each carrying a distinct molecular identifier. Reads sharing molecular identifiers were discarded rather than binned into consensus sequences. MiTCR, run with a Q25 quality threshold and the strictest error-elimination algorithm, handled CDR3 identification, clonotype clustering and error correction. A nonparametric unseen species model using Euler transformation provided a lower-bound estimate of total TCR beta diversity. Clones were called with MiXCR by TCRdb after fastp trimmed the public reads at Q25, and only in-frame beta chains were retained. One record per CDR3 amino acid sequence lists the most common genes and DNA. None of the V and J calls come from the authors' own analysis; TCRdb made them. The sample contains nearly 800,000 distinct CDR3 sequences, roughly 50% of them found a single time. The ten largest clones capture roughly 24% of the sample.

Systemically healthy Caucasian individuals from Russia, approximately 39 in total and aged 6 to 90 years, were included as donors. Each donor gave around 9 milliliters of peripheral blood, collected into EDTA-treated Vacutainer tubes. Ficoll-Paque density-gradient centrifugation was used to isolate PBMCs, with at least 6 million per sample. Total RNA was extracted from PBMCs with Trizol reagent, with at least 5 micrograms obtained per sample. For every donor, flow cytometry on a PBMC aliquot measured the percentage of naive CD45RAhigh/CD27high T cells. The sequence was obtained from a man between 35 and 55 years old in good health. Material for sequencing was blood.

The bases read TGTGCCAGCAGTGAGGGGACTTTGCGGGCCCTTTACAATGAGCAGTTCTTC. Protein translation: CASSEGTLRALYNEQFF. The rearranged segments are TRBV25-1 and TRBJ2-1, with a tentative D gene TRBD2 over 6 matching bases. V loses 3 bases of germline sequence and J loses 4 bases, and the interval between the two ends is 19 bases. CDR1 and CDR2 were assigned from the germline V gene as MGHDK and SYGVNS. The CDR3, from cysteine to phenylalanine, totals 17 residues. Left in the record is the CDR3 DNA by itself, 51 bases read in frame from the first base. The variable domain in full, with residues beyond the CDR3 obtained from the reference TRBV25-1 and TRBJ2-1 genes, is EADIYQTPRYLVIGTGKKITLECSQTMGHDKMYWYQQDPGMELHLIHYSYGVNSTEKGDLSSESTVSRIRTEHFPLTLESARPSHTSQYLCASSEGTLRALYNEQFFGPGTRLTVL.